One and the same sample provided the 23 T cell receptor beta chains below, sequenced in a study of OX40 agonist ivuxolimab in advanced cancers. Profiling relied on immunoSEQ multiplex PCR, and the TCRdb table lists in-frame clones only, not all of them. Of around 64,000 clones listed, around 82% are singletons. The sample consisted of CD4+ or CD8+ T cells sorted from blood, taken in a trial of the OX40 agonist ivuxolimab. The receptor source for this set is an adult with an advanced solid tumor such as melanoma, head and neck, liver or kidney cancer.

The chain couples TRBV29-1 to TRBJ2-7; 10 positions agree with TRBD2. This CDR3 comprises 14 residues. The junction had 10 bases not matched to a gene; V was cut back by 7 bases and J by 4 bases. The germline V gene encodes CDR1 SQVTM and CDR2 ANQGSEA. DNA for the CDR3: TGCAGCGCCGAACTAGCGGGGAGAGCTTACGAGCAGTACTTC. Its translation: CSAELAGRAYEQYF.

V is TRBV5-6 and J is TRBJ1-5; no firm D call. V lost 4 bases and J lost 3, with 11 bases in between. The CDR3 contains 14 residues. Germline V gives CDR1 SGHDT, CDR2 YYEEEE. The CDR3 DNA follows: TGTGCCAGCAGCATTCGGCCGATCAATCAGCCCCAGCATTTT. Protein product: CASSIRPINQPQHF.

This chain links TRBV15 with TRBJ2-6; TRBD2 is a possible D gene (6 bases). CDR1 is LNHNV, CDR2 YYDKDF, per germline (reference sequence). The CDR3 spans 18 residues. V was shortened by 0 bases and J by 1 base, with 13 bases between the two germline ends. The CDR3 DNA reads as TGTGCCACCAGCAGAGATATGGGGGGTGGTTCTGGGGCCAACGTCCTGACTTTC. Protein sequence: CATSRDMGGGSGANVLTF.

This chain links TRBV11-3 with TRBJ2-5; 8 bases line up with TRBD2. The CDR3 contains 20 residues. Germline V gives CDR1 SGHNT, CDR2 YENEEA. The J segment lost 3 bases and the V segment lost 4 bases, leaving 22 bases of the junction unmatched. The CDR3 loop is CASSSGPGLEFTGMEETQYF. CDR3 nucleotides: TGTGCCAGCAGCTCGGGGCCGGGACTAGAGTTTACGGGTATGGAAGAGACCCAGTACTTC.

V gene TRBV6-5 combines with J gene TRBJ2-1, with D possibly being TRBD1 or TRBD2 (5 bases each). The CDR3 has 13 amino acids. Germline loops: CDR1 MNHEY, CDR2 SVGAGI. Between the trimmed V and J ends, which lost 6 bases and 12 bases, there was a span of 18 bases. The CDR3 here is CASSWGTASGQFF. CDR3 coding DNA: TGTGCCAGCAGCTGGGGGACGGCCTCGGGGCAGTTCTTC.

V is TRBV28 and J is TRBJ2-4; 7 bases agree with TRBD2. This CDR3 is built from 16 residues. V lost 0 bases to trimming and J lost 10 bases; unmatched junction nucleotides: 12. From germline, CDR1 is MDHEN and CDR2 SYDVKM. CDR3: CASSLWGTSAREIQYF. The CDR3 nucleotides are TGTGCCAGCAGTTTATGGGGGACCTCCGCGCGGGAGATTCAGTACTTC.

In DNA form, the CDR3 reads TGTGCTAGTGGTTTGGTAGTAGCGGGAAGGTATGAGCAGTTCTTC. Its translation: CASGLVVAGRYEQFF. The chain links TRBV12-5 to TRBJ2-1, with 8 nucleotides matching TRBD2. CDR1 and CDR2 from the germline V gene are LGHNT and FRNRAP. Trimming at V came to 0 bases and at J to 8 bases, leaving 6 bases not matched to a gene. The CDR3 consists of 15 residues.

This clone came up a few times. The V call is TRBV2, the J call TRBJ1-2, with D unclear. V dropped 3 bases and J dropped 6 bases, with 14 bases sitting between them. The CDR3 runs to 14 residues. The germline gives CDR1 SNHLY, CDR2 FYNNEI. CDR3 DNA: TGTGCCAGCAGTGAGCGCCAGTCAAATAATGGCTACACCTTC. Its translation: CASSERQSNNGYTF. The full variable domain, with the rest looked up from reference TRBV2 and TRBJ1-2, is EPEVTQTPSHQVTQMGQEVILRCVPISNHLYFYWYRQILGQKVEFLVSFYNNEISEKSEIFDDQFSVERPDGSNFTLKIRSTKLEDSAMYFCASSERQSNNGYTFGSGTRLTVV.

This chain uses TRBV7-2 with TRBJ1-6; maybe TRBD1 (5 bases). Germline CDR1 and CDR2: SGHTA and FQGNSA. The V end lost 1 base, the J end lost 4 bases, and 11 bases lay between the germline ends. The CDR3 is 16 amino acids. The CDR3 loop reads CASSLGQPLYNSPLHF. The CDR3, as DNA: TGTGCCAGCAGCTTAGGACAGCCATTATATAATTCACCCCTCCACTTT.

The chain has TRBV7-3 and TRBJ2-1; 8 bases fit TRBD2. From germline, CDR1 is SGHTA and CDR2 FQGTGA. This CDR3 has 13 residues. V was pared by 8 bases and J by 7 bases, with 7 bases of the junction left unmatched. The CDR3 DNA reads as TGTGCCAGCGGTCCTACGGGGGGGAATGAGCAGTTCTTC. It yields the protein CASGPTGGNEQFF.

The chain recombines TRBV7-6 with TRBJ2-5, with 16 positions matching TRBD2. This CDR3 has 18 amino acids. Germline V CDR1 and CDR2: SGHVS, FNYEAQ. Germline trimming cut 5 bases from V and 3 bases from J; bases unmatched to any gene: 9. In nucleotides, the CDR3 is TGTGCCAGCAGCGAGGGACTAGCGGGGGGGACCAAAAAAGAGACCCAGTACTTC. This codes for CASSEGLAGGTKKETQYF.

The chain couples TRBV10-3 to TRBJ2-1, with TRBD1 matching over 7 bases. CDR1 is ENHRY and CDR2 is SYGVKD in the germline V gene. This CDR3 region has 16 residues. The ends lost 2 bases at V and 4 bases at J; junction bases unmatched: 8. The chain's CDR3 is CAISEGGQRRYNEQFF. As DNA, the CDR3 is TGTGCCATCAGTGAGGGGGGACAGAGAAGATACAATGAGCAGTTCTTC.

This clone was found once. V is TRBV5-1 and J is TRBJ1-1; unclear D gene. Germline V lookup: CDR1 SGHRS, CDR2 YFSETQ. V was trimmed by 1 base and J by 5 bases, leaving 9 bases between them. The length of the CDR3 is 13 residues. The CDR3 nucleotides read TGCGCCAGCAGCTTGTTATCAAGAACTGAAGCTTTCTTT. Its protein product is CASSLLSRTEAFF.

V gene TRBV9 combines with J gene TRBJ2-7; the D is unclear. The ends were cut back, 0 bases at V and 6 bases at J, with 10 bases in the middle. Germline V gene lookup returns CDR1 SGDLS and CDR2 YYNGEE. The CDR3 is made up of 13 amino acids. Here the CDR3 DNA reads TGTGCCAGCAGCGTAGCGCTCTGGGGCGAGCAGTACTTC. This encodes CASSVALWGEQYF.

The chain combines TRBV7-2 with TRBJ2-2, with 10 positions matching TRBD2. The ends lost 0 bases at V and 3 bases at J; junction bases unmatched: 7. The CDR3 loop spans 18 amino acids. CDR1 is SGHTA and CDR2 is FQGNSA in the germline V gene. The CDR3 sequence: CASSLALGLAGDTGELFF. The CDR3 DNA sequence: TGTGCCAGCAGCTTAGCCCTTGGCCTAGCGGGAGACACCGGGGAGCTGTTTTTT.

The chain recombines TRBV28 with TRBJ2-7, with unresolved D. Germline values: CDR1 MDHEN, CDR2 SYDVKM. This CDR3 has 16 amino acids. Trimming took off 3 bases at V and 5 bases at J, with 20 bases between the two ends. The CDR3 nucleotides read TGTGCCAGCAGTTTTTTGGGGTCGGCCGGAGCTAACGAGCAGTACTTC. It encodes CASSFLGSAGANEQYF.

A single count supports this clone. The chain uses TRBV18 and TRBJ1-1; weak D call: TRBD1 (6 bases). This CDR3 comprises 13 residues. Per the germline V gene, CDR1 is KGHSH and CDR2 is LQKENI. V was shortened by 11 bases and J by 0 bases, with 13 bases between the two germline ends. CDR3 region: CASGGTMNTEAFF. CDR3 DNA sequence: TGTGCCTCTGGGGGGACAATGAACACTGAAGCTTTCTTT.

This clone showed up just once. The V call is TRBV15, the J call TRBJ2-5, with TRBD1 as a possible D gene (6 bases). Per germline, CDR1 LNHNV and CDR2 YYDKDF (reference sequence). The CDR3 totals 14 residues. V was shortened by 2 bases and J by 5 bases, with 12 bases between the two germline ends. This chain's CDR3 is CATSRRTGRETQYF. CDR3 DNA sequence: TGTGCCACCAGCAGACGAACAGGGCGGGAGACCCAGTACTTC.

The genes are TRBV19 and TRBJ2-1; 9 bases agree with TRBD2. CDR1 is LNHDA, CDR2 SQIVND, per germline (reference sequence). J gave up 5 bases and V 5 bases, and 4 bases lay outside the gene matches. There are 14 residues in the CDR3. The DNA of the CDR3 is TGTGCCAGTAGTTCGAGCGGGAGGCACAATGAGCAGTTCTTC. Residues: CASSSSGRHNEQFF.

The chain's CDR3 is CASSPAPSTDTQYF. The CDR3, as DNA: TGTGCCAGTAGTCCAGCCCCTAGCACAGATACGCAGTATTTT. This chain uses TRBV19 with TRBJ2-3; the D is unclear. The CDR3 runs 14 residues. V was clipped by 5 bases and J by 0 bases, with 9 bases between them. Germline V gene data show CDR1 as LNHDA and CDR2 as SQIVND (reference sequence).

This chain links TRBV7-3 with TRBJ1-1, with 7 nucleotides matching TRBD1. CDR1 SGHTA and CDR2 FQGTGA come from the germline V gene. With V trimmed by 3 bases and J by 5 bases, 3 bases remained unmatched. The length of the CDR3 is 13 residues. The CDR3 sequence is CASSFARGTEAFF. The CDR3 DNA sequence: TGTGCCAGCAGCTTTGCCAGGGGGACTGAAGCTTTCTTT.

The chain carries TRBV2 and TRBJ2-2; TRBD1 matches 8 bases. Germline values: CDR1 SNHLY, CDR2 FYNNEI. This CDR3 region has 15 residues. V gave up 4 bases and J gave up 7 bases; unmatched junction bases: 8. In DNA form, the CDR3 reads TGTGCCAGCAGTGCTACGACAGGGGTTAACGGGGAGCTGTTTTTT. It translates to CASSATTGVNGELFF. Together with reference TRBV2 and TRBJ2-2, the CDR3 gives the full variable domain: EPEVTQTPSHQVTQMGQEVILRCVPISNHLYFYWYRQILGQKVEFLVSFYNNEISEKSEIFDDQFSVERPDGSNFTLKIRSTKLEDSAMYFCASSATTGVNGELFFGEGSRLTVL.

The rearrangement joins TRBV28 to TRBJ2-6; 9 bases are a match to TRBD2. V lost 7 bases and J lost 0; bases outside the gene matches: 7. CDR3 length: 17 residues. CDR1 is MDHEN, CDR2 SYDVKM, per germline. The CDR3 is CASTLAGTLSGANVLTF. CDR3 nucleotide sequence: TGTGCCAGCACTCTAGCGGGGACCCTCTCTGGGGCCAACGTCCTGACTTTC.